This TCR beta chain is drawn from a study of blood T cells in healthy people across ages. General study findings and limits: Researchers report that TCR beta diversity correlated strongly with naive T cell percentage. Diversity figures derived from one million T cells were judged to underestimate the true value.

Germline trimming cut 2 bases from V and 4 bases from J; bases unmatched to any gene: 3. The CDR3 loop spans 15 amino acids. Germline V gene lookup returns CDR1 MNHEY and CDR2 SVGEGT. Donors were healthy Caucasian individuals from Russia aged roughly 6 to 90. Sample-barcoded 5' priming and a J-beta primer mix drove a second PCR of about 7 to 12 cycles. From the 5' RACE reads, TCRdb called clonotypes with MiXCR, one entry per CDR3 protein. In the table there are about 930,000 distinct CDR3 sequences, almost 30% of which are singletons. In this sample, this clonotype turned up a few times. Its antigen is not identified. This sample also appeared in a second study, on T cells of mothers and their children.

The chain has TRBV6-2 or TRBV6-3 and TRBJ2-5, with TRBD2 matching over 11 bases. The sequence was obtained from a woman aged 40 to 49 in good health. Source material: blood. CDR3 bases: TGTGCCAGCAGTTACGTTGGACTAGCGGGAGAGACCCAGTACTTC. Amino acid sequence: CASSYVGLAGETQYF.